This is a list of T cell receptor beta chains from one sample in a study of T cells after yellow fever vaccination. TCRdb used MiXCR to reprocess the 5' RACE reads, holding one entry per CDR3 protein. The data show 610,000 or so distinct CDR3 sequences, 9% to 15% seen once. The specimen was PBMCs, collected on the day of the yellow fever booster vaccination. Receptors originate from a man aged 30 to 39 who received the YFV17D yellow fever vaccine. The CDR3 runs from the conserved cysteine through the conserved F or W. A D gene is named only where the DNA matches it firmly. Size is stated for part of the rows, as once, few or many counts, or as a class when the clone is expanded.

clone_size j_call d_call v_call cdr3_nt cdr3_aa
NA TRBJ2-1 TRBD2 TRBV19 TGTGCCAGTAGTAGGACTAGCGGGAGTAGCGCCTACAATGAGCAGTTCTTC CASSRTSGSSAYNEQFF
NA TRBJ1-1 TRBD1 TRBV7-2 TGTGCCAGCAGCGCGCCGCCGGGACAGTCACTGAACACTGAAGCTTTCTTT CASSAPPGQSLNTEAFF
few TRBJ2-3 NA TRBV7-6 TGTGCCAGCAGCCTAGATGTCCAAGATACGCAGTATTTT CASSLDVQDTQYF
NA TRBJ1-2 NA TRBV5-6 TGTGCCAGCACCCCAATGGGGCAGAACTATGGCTACACCTTC CASTPMGQNYGYTF
once TRBJ2-7 NA TRBV4-2 TGTGCCAGCAGCCCATCTAGCGAAGAGCAGTACTTC CASSPSSEEQYF
NA TRBJ1-3 TRBD1 TRBV12-3/TRBV12-4 TGTGCCAGCAGCCCCGGGACAGGGAGCAACACCATATATTTT CASSPGTGSNTIYF
few TRBJ1-2 NA TRBV19 TGTGCCAGTAGTCCGGGGATCGGCTATGGCTACACCTTC CASSPGIGYGYTF
NA TRBJ2-7 TRBD2 TRBV5-4 TGTGCCAGCAGCGCCTGGACTAGCAGTCAGGACGAGCAGTACTTC CASSAWTSSQDEQYF
NA TRBJ2-5 NA TRBV5-1 TGCGCCAGCAGCCCTAGAGTAGCTAGTGGGGCGTACCAAGAGACCCAGTACTTC CASSPRVASGAYQETQYF
few TRBJ1-5 NA TRBV10-3 TGTGCCATCAGTGAGTCGGAGGGGGGTCAGCCCCAGCATTTT CAISESEGGQPQHF
NA TRBJ2-1 TRBD1 TRBV20-1 TGCAGTGCTGGGGGACAGGGATATGAGCCGTTCTTC CSAGGQGYEPFF
NA TRBJ2-7 TRBD2 TRBV6-2/TRBV6-3 TGTGCCAGCAGTTCCCTGCGGCTAGCGGGAGGGAAGGACGAGCAGTACTTC CASSSLRLAGGKDEQYF
many TRBJ2-7 NA TRBV12-3/TRBV12-4 TGTGCCAGCAGCACAGGGACCCCCTACGAGCAGTACTTC CASSTGTPYEQYF
many TRBJ2-7 TRBD2 TRBV5-1 TGCGCCAGCAGCACCGGGACTAGCGGCTACGAGCAGTACTTC CASSTGTSGYEQYF
NA TRBJ2-5 NA TRBV28 TGTGCCAGCAGTTTATTGGGGATCATCGAGACCCAGTACTTC CASSLLGIIETQYF
NA TRBJ2-3 TRBD2 TRBV6-2/TRBV6-3 TGTGCCAGCAGTTACCGGCAAATCGCGGGAGTCGTTGATACGCAGTATTTT CASSYRQIAGVVDTQYF
NA TRBJ1-1 NA TRBV11-2 TGTGCCAGCAGCTTAGTTAGTACCGGACGAGGGGCTGAAGCTTTCTTT CASSLVSTGRGAEAFF
NA TRBJ1-1 NA TRBV9 TGTGCCAGCAGCGTAGGAGGGTACTCTGAAGCTTTCTTT CASSVGGYSEAFF
NA TRBJ2-1 NA TRBV5-6 TGTGCCAGCAGCTTCTGGCTAGTCGGGAACAATGAGCAGTTCTTC CASSFWLVGNNEQFF
NA TRBJ2-7 TRBD1 TRBV29-1 TGCAGCGTGGAGGGACAGGGTTATGACGAGCAGTACTTC CSVEGQGYDEQYF
NA TRBJ1-2 NA TRBV10-3 TGTGCCATCAGTGAGTCATTTCGCGTTGGGGAAGGCTACACCTTC CAISESFRVGEGYTF
few TRBJ2-3 NA TRBV28 TGTGCCAGCAGTCCCCCTCGGACTAGCACAGATACGCAGTATTTT CASSPPRTSTDTQYF
few TRBJ1-1 NA TRBV28 TGTGCCAGCAGTTTCCTGGGTGGAGGGAAAGTAAGGACTGAAGCTTTCTTT CASSFLGGGKVRTEAFF
NA TRBJ2-1 TRBD2 TRBV6-1 TGTGCCAGCAGTCTCCGTATAGCGGGAGGAAGGTTGGATGAGCAGTTCTTC CASSLRIAGGRLDEQFF
few TRBJ2-1 TRBD2 TRBV20-1 TGCAGTGCTAGAGCGACTAGCGGGAGGGCTTTAAATGAGCAGTTCTTC CSARATSGRALNEQFF
NA TRBJ2-2 NA TRBV7-2 TGTGCCAGCAGCAAACGGACAGTGAACACCGGGGAGCTGTTTTTT CASSKRTVNTGELFF
few TRBJ2-2 NA TRBV12-3/TRBV12-4 TGTGCCAGCAGTTTTGGGTTTAGGCCGGACGGGGAGCTGTTTTTT CASSFGFRPDGELFF
NA TRBJ1-4 NA TRBV5-1 TGCGCCAGCAGCCCTATCACAGGGATGGGTAATGAAAAACTGTTTTTT CASSPITGMGNEKLFF
NA TRBJ1-5 NA TRBV6-2/TRBV6-3 TGTGCCAGCGCCCTCCTCGGGTCTCAGCCCCAGCATTTT CASALLGSQPQHF
NA TRBJ2-1 NA TRBV5-1 TGCGCCAGCAGGAGAGCGAGCGACAATGAGCAGTTCTTC CASRRASDNEQFF
NA TRBJ2-1 NA TRBV4-3 TGCGCCAGCAGCCCGGGTAAGGGCAGGGCCAATGAGCAGTTCTTC CASSPGKGRANEQFF
once TRBJ2-1 NA TRBV20-1 TGCAGTGCTAGAGATCAGCTCTACCACAATGAGCAGTTCTTC CSARDQLYHNEQFF
NA TRBJ1-5 TRBD1 TRBV3-1 TGTGCCAGCTGCAAGCAGGGGGTAGGCAATCAGCCCCAGCATTTT CASCKQGVGNQPQHF